This T cell receptor (beta chain) came from a study of human T cells and chemical hapten exposure. Study-wide background: Alopecia areata, totalis or universalis affected patients who were mostly female. Study findings and constraints: Counts of TCRs above 1 in 1000 frequency stayed unchanged with DPC sensitization.

The time point is: patch test 1, 2 weeks after DPC sensitization. Treatment indicated: therapeutic diphenylcyclopropenone sensitization with weekly scalp DPC. This clonotype turned up a few times. Its matching antigen is unknown. TCRdb used MiXCR to reprocess the RACE reads, holding one entry per CDR3 protein. The sample includes 75,000 to 95,000 distinct CDR3 sequences, about 11% of them seen just once. The sequencing used whole blood, collected in connection with sensitization to the hapten diphenylcyclopropenone (DPC). This clonotype was sampled from a woman between 55 and 75 years old with alopecia areata. Some clones in this sample may be carry-over from other donors' samples.

In DNA, the CDR3 is TGTGCCAGCAGACTTACAGGGGCAGATACGCAGTATTTT. Its translation is CASRLTGADTQYF. V and J are TRBV7-3 and TRBJ2-3; 7 bases map to TRBD1. Germline CDR1 and CDR2: SGHTA and FQGTGA. V lost 6 bases, J lost 4 bases, and 4 bases stayed unmatched. This CDR3 has 13 amino acids.